This TCR beta chain was identified during a study of vaccination effects on CD4 cells after COVID-19. On this clone itself: Its antigen is not known.

Sequencing was performed with immunoSEQ multiplex PCR; in TCRdb, only in-frame clones are kept and a portion is missing. The profile shows about 38,000 clones, roughly 70% of them singletons. General study findings and limits: Convalescent patients were scarce, and early post-infection timepoints were absent. Late in the post-vaccination period, infection-induced and vaccine-induced clones underwent marked clonal contraction.

Trimming took off 2 bases at V and 3 bases at J, with 11 bases between the two ends. Germline CDR1 and CDR2: SGHKS and YYEKEE (reference sequence). This CDR3 is built from 14 residues. Antigen-specific CD4+ T cells expanded by the ViraFEST assay with viral peptide pools were then sequenced. Culturing for about ten days preceded CD4+ T cell isolation. Nobody among the vaccine recipients had prior SARS-CoV-2 infection (nucleocapsid antibodies were negative). The J gene is TRBJ1-2, the V gene TRBV5-5; TRBD1 is a possible D gene (6 bases). This material consisted of CD4+ T cells from PBMCs cultured with SARS-CoV-2 spike peptides, taken before COVID-19 vaccination. This sequence was found in a human donor who received a COVID-19 vaccine. In nucleotides, the CDR3 is TGTGCCAGCAGCTTATCCAGACAGGACTATGGCTACACCTTC. Protein product: CASSLSRQDYGYTF.